This T cell receptor (beta chain) was found in a study of T cells after yellow fever vaccination. Broader study findings: Most primary-vaccination clones reappeared after the booster (about 95% CD4, 75% to 90% CD8).

5'RACE template switching added a universal primer site and UMIs to TCR cDNA. TCRdb re-called the 5' RACE reads through MiXCR, storing one row per CDR3 protein. The data hold about 320,000 distinct CDR3 sequences, with 6.8% observed a single time. In this sample, this clonotype turned up a few times. Its target is not known. This CDR3 region has 12 residues. CDR1 and CDR2 (germline): MDHEN, SYDVKM. Deletions cut 7 bases from V and 9 bases from J, with 13 bases between. This chain links TRBV28 with TRBJ2-1; D perhaps matches TRBD1 (5 bases). The TCR was taken from a man between 18 and 29 years old who received the YFV17D yellow fever vaccine. Sequenced here: PBMCs, sampled more than 40 days after the first yellow fever vaccination. The CDR3 protein is CASTLRVGEQFF. The CDR3 DNA is TGTGCCAGCACCCTCAGGGTGGGTGAGCAGTTCTTC.